This TCR beta chain appears in the sequencing data of a study of shared clonotypes between healthy human individuals. Each PCR replicate from the sorted subsets contained 150 to 250 ng DNA, which is about 30,000 T cell genomes. Sequenced by immunoSEQ multiplex PCR; TCRdb stores in-frame clones only, minus some. The sample consists of 2 million to 2.5 million clones, around 90% of them appearing once. For this clone: Its cognate antigen is unknown.

Findings of the study overall: Sampling used blood alone; tissue repertoires probably differ. The sharing of approximately 4.6% of naive CD4 clonotypes was seen across a handful of donors.

This TCR was recovered from a man aged 18-30 years in good health. Some clones in this sample may be carry-over from other donors' samples. Sequencing input: naive CD4+ T cells from PBMCs. Subset given: CD45RA+ positively selected.

CDR3 protein: CASRAVQSGANVLTF. The CDR3 DNA reads TGTGCCAGCCGGGCCGTACAATCTGGGGCCAACGTCCTGACTTTC. This rearrangement joins TRBV7-7 to TRBJ2-6; no reliable D call. The CDR3 has 15 residues. V was clipped by 8 bases and J by 1 base, with 12 bases between them. Germline V gene sequence: CDR1 SSHAT, CDR2 FNYEAQ (reference sequence).